One and the same sample provided the 22 T cell receptor beta chains below, sequenced in a study of siplizumab effects on memory and regulatory T cells. Clones were read by immunoSEQ multiplex PCR, and TCRdb kept only the in-frame ones, dropping some. The repertoire holds around 100,000 clones, with over 90% as singletons. Material for sequencing was non-Treg CD4+ T cells sorted from blood. These receptors were taken from a human donor in good health.

V usage is TRBV5-6 and J usage is TRBJ2-5; TRBD1 matches at 7 bases. Looked up from germline, CDR1 is SGHDT and CDR2 is YYEEEE. V was pared by 6 bases and J by 7 bases, with 9 bases of the junction left unmatched. The CDR3 sequence is 13 residues long. As DNA, the CDR3 is TGTGCCAGCACCCTGAGACAGGGTGGGACCCAGTACTTC. This encodes CASTLRQGGTQYF. Full variable domain (outside the CDR3, taken from reference TRBV5-6 and TRBJ2-5): DAGVTQSPTHLIKTRGQQVTLRCSPKSGHDTVSWYQQALGQGPQFIFQYYEEEERQRGNFPDRFSGHQFPNYSSELNVNALLLGDSALYLCASTLRQGGTQYFGPGTRLLVL.

The V call is TRBV7-3, the J call TRBJ2-7; D uncertain. Trimming cost V 5 bases and J 0 bases, with 11 bases left between them. Germline V gene lookup returns CDR1 SGHTA and CDR2 FQGTGA. The CDR3 is made up of 14 amino acids. The CDR3 sequence is CASSLTESSYEQYF. CDR3 in DNA: TGTGCCAGCAGCCTCACTGAGAGCTCCTACGAGCAGTACTTC. The variable domain in full, completed from reference TRBV7-3 and TRBJ2-7, reads GAGVSQTPSNKVTEKGKYVELRCDPISGHTALYWYRQSLGQGPEFLIYFQGTGAADDSGLPNDRFFAVRPEGSVSTLKIQRTERGDSAVYLCASSLTESSYEQYFGPGTRLTVT.

The chain is built from TRBV11-3 and TRBJ2-5; D is unresolved. Per the germline V gene, CDR1 is SGHNT and CDR2 is YENEEA. The CDR3 sequence is 13 residues long. V lost 5 bases and J lost 7, with 14 bases in between. CDR3 region: CASSPAGRPTQYF. The CDR3 DNA is TGTGCCAGCAGCCCAGCAGGCCGACCGACCCAGTACTTC.

The chain recombines TRBV5-6 with TRBJ2-3, with TRBD2 identical over 9 bases. The CDR3 is 18 amino acids. Germline V gene lookup returns CDR1 SGHDT and CDR2 YYEEEE. V shed 4 bases and J 3 bases; nucleotides not matched to a gene: 15. CDR3 nucleotides: TGTGCCAGCAGCCTCCGGACAGGCGGGAGGGCCGTTACAGATACGCAGTATTTT. It is translated as CASSLRTGGRAVTDTQYF.

In the case of this clone: One end of the junction varies from germline; a read error may be responsible. J is TRBJ2-7 and V is TRBV6-1; D gene ambiguous. The CDR3 length is 12 residues. The germline gives CDR1 MNHNS, CDR2 SASEGT. The CDR3 region has the DNA TGTGCCAGCAGTAAAGCGAGCTACGAGCAGTACTTC. Translating it yields CASSKASYEQYF.

The CDR3 DNA reads as TGTGCCAGCAGCTCTGACTCGGGACTAGCGGCTAGCTCCTACGAGCAGTACTTC. Protein product: CASSSDSGLAASSYEQYF. The J gene is TRBJ2-7, the V gene TRBV7-8; 11 bases agree with TRBD2. V trimming: 4 bases; J trimming: 0 bases; junction bases outside the gene matches: 11. The CDR3 totals 18 residues. Germline V gene data show CDR1 as SGHVS and CDR2 as FQNEAQ.

This sequence joins TRBV27 and TRBJ2-2; 9 bases are a match to TRBD2. The CDR3 runs to 14 residues. Unmatched junction bases numbered 3, after V lost 5 bases and J lost 5 bases. Germline-derived CDR1 and CDR2 are MNHEY and SMNVEV (reference sequence). The CDR3 sequence is CASSRLAETGELFF. The DNA of the CDR3 is TGTGCCAGCAGTAGACTAGCGGAAACCGGGGAGCTGTTTTTT.

This clone was recorded a few times. The CDR3 sequence is CASRENTEAFF. CDR3 DNA sequence: TGTGCTAGTCGTGAGAACACTGAAGCTTTCTTT. V and J are TRBV12-5 and TRBJ1-1; no reliable D call. Looked up from germline, CDR1 is LGHNT and CDR2 is FRNRAP. The CDR3 runs to 11 residues. Trimming shortened V by 8 bases and J by 1 base, and 5 bases separated the two germline ends.

The genes are TRBV2 and TRBJ1-5, with TRBD1 as a possible D gene (6 bases). Deletions cut 5 bases from V and 0 bases from J, with 17 bases between. CDR3 length: 17 residues. Germline CDR1 SNHLY, CDR2 FYNNEI. The CDR3: CASSKRAGQHSNQPQHF. In DNA, the CDR3 is TGTGCCAGCAGTAAGAGAGCGGGACAACATAGCAATCAGCCCCAGCATTTT.

About this clone: Additional DNA sequences in this sample encode the identical CDR3. The V and J genes are TRBV27 and TRBJ2-5; D is perhaps TRBD2 (6 bases). CDR3 length: 13 amino acids. Between the trimmed V and J ends, which lost 6 bases and 0 bases, there was a span of 8 bases. CDR1 MNHEY and CDR2 SMNVEV come from the germline V gene (reference sequence). For the CDR3, the DNA is TGTGCCAGCAGGGGACTCAACCAAGAGACCCAGTACTTC. Translation: CASRGLNQETQYF.

This chain joins TRBV7-9 and TRBJ2-2; D is perhaps TRBD1 (6 bases). CDR1 is SEHNR, CDR2 FQNEAQ, per germline (reference sequence). The CDR3 loop spans 15 amino acids. V lost 5 bases, J lost 3 bases, and 13 bases lay in between. The CDR3 region is CASSRIQGYTGELFF. The CDR3 coding sequence is TGTGCCAGCAGCCGTATACAGGGTTACACCGGGGAGCTGTTTTTT.

The chain employs TRBV7-2 and TRBJ2-6; the D gene is possibly TRBD2 (5 bases). The CDR3 totals 16 residues. The germline CDR1 and CDR2 sequences are SGHTA and FQGNSA. V was clipped by 5 bases and J by 0 bases, with 11 bases between them. DNA for the CDR3: TGTGCCAGCAGCGGTCGAGGGAGCTCTGGGGCCAACGTCCTGACTTTC. Its protein is CASSGRGSSGANVLTF.

The rearrangement uses TRBV4-1 and TRBJ2-1; D perhaps matches TRBD2 (7 bases). This CDR3 comprises 16 residues. Looked up from germline, CDR1 is MGHRA and CDR2 is YSYEKL. Trimming took off 1 base at V and 8 bases at J, with 18 bases between the two ends. The CDR3 is CASSQVGRVRGDEQFF. The CDR3 coding sequence is TGCGCCAGCAGCCAAGTAGGGAGGGTTAGGGGGGATGAGCAGTTCTTC.

The rearrangement joins TRBV28 to TRBJ2-5; D is ambiguous. The CDR3 consists of 14 residues. The germline V gene encodes CDR1 MDHEN and CDR2 SYDVKM. The ends were cut back, 3 bases at V and 5 bases at J, with 13 bases in the middle. CDR3: CASSFSTRRETQYF. DNA for the CDR3: TGTGCCAGCAGTTTTTCTACCCGGCGGGAGACCCAGTACTTC.

This chain joins TRBV7-6 and TRBJ1-3; D gene ambiguous. Germline V lookup: CDR1 SGHVS, CDR2 FNYEAQ. V lost 1 base and J lost 0, with 13 bases in between. There are 17 residues in the CDR3. In DNA form, the CDR3 reads TGTGCCAGCAGCTTAGGGGCAGGACCTAGCTCTGGAAACACCATATATTTT. Its protein product is CASSLGAGPSSGNTIYF.

The chain links TRBV28 to TRBJ2-3; TRBD2 aligns across 10 bases. CDR3 length: 18 residues. CDR1 is MDHEN and CDR2 is SYDVKM in the germline V gene. The V segment lost 2 bases and the J segment 2 bases; nucleotides outside the gene matches: 10. CDR3 amino acids: CASSLGSSGSSYTDTQYF. In DNA form, the CDR3 reads TGTGCCAGCAGTTTAGGATCTAGCGGGAGCTCTTACACAGATACGCAGTATTTT.

The sample holds one count of this clone. This chain connects TRBV28 to TRBJ2-1; 9 bases are shared with TRBD2. Trimming took 5 bases from V and 9 from J; bases not matched to a gene: 11. The CDR3 runs 15 residues. Germline V gene data show CDR1 as MDHEN and CDR2 as SYDVKM. The CDR3 sequence is CASSPPSGIGGEQFF. The CDR3 DNA is TGTGCCAGCAGTCCCCCTAGCGGGATCGGGGGTGAGCAGTTCTTC.

This chain connects TRBV2 to TRBJ2-2, with D hard to call. With 5 bases removed from V and 5 bases from J, the gap between germline ends came to 9 bases. CDR1 SNHLY and CDR2 FYNNEI come from the germline V gene. The CDR3 runs 13 residues. In nucleotides, the CDR3 is TGTGCCAGCAGTTCAACATGGACCGGGGAGCTGTTTTTT. Translating it yields CASSSTWTGELFF.

J is TRBJ1-1 and V is TRBV7-9; D is undetermined. This CDR3 has 13 amino acids. The germline CDR1 and CDR2 sequences are SEHNR and FQNEAQ (reference sequence). Trimming took 5 bases from V and 7 from J, leaving 14 bases between them. CDR3 sequence: CASSQIRGDEAFF. The CDR3, as DNA: TGTGCCAGCAGCCAAATTCGAGGTGATGAAGCTTTCTTT.

This clone was counted once. The genes are TRBV7-2 and TRBJ1-2; 9 nucleotides match TRBD1. The V gene end was trimmed by 4 bases and the J gene end by 7 bases; junction bases not matched to a gene: 7. The CDR3 runs to 14 residues. Germline CDR1 is SGHTA and CDR2 is FQGNSA. This CDR3 reads CASSYRGLNSGYTF. CDR3 DNA sequence: TGTGCCAGCAGCTACAGGGGGCTAAATTCTGGCTACACCTTC.

V usage is TRBV9 and J usage is TRBJ2-1; D may be TRBD1 or TRBD2 (5 bases each). The V and J ends lost 0 bases and 8 bases respectively, with 15 bases between them. Per germline, CDR1 SGDLS and CDR2 YYNGEE. The CDR3 is 15 amino acids. For the CDR3, the DNA is TGTGCCAGCAGCGTAGGGTCATTTGGGGACGATGAGCAGTTCTTC. Its translation: CASSVGSFGDDEQFF.

This chain uses TRBV7-9 with TRBJ2-7; 7 nucleotides align to TRBD1. The ends lost 0 bases at V and 4 bases at J; junction bases unmatched: 6. Per the germline V gene, CDR1 is SEHNR and CDR2 is FQNEAQ (reference sequence). CDR3 length: 15 residues. The CDR3 spells CASSLAGGAEYEQYF. CDR3 DNA sequence: TGTGCCAGCAGCTTAGCAGGGGGCGCCGAATACGAGCAGTACTTC.